This T cell receptor (beta chain) was sequenced during a study of CXCR3-negative and CXCR3-positive naive CD8 T cells. As for this clonotype: Its antigen is unidentified.

Overall study findings and caveats: Cryopreserved PBMCs had partly decreased CXCR3 expression; fresh PBMCs were used in most assays. Similar TRBV-TRBJ usage was seen in naive cells (both CXCR3-negative and CXCR3-positive), but memory cells differed. Both naive subsets had comparably high diversity; memory CD8+ cells much lower.

The method, 5' RACE with UMI labels, was used to prepare the TRB cDNA libraries. From the 5' RACE reads, TCRdb lists one entry per CDR3 protein and no DNA. The sample includes 70,000 to 95,000 distinct CDR3 sequences. From germline, CDR1 is MNHNY and CDR2 SVGAGI (reference sequence). The CDR3 consists of 15 residues. J is TRBJ2-1 and V is TRBV6-6; there is no DNA to check the TCRdb D call of TRBD2. The source is a human donor in good health. Some clones in this sample may be carry-over from other donors' samples. Sequenced: naive CXCR3- CD8+ T cells from blood. Regarding subset: CD45RO-CCR7+CD27+CD95- naive CD8+ T cells lacking CXCR3 (TNR3-). The CDR3 sequence is CASSYSGLAGDEQFF.